A single sample is the source of the 19 T cell receptor beta chains below, sequenced in a study of metastatic and nonmetastatic thyroid tumors. TCRdb re-called clones from the PCR reads using MiXCR. The table shows tens of thousands of clones, with roughly 18% occurring only once. There were no patients who had received any treatment before thyroid surgery. Sequencing was carried out using blood. These receptors were obtained from a male donor with papillary thyroid cancer or a benign thyroid nodule (not recorded which). Some clones in this sample may be carry-over from other donors' samples.

CDR3 sequence (DNA): TGTGCCACCAGCGGGACAGGGAGGTGGACTGAAGCTTTCTTT. Translated: CATSGTGRWTEAFF. V is TRBV15 and J is TRBJ1-1, with TRBD1 matching over 9 bases. CDR1 and CDR2 (germline): LNHNV, YYDKDF (reference sequence). V lost 5 bases, J lost 5 bases, and 6 bases stayed unmatched. CDR3 size: 14 residues.

The sample holds many counts of this clone. CDR3 amino acids: CASSLSANEKLFF. The DNA of the CDR3 is TGCGCCAGCAGCTTGTCTGCTAATGAAAAACTGTTTTTT. The rearrangement uses TRBV5-1 and TRBJ1-4; no firm D call. Germline assignment: CDR1 SGHRS and CDR2 YFSETQ. CDR3 length equals 13 residues. V lost 1 base to trimming and J lost 3 bases, with 4 bases between them. The whole variable domain, remainder taken from reference TRBV5-1 and TRBJ1-4, is KAGVTQTPRYLIKTRGQQVTLSCSPISGHRSVSWYQQTPGQGLQFLFEYFSETQRNKGNFPGRFSGRQFSNSRSEMNVSTLELGDSALYLCASSLSANEKLFFGSGTQLSVL.

The table lists this clone with many counts. The CDR3 nucleotides read TGTGCCAGCAGTTTTCGGGACCAGCCCCAGCATTTT. It is translated as CASSFRDQPQHF. This chain links TRBV28 with TRBJ1-5; TRBD1 might be the D (5 bases). V was trimmed by 3 bases and J by 7 bases, leaving 7 bases between them. This CDR3 has 12 residues. Germline V lookup: CDR1 MDHEN, CDR2 SYDVKM.

This clone was observed at least ten times. The chain has TRBV3-1 and TRBJ1-2; TRBD1 is a possible D gene (5 bases). Germline CDR1 LGHDT, CDR2 YNNKEL (reference sequence). Trimming stripped 0 bases from V and 2 bases from J, with 13 bases between. The CDR3 has 16 residues. The CDR3 protein is CASSQDVRGDNYGYTF. CDR3 nucleotide sequence: TGTGCCAGCAGCCAAGACGTAAGGGGCGACAACTATGGCTACACCTTC.

This clone was found many times. The rearrangement joins TRBV9 to TRBJ2-7; 13 bases match TRBD2. The CDR3 totals 15 residues. The trim removed 3 bases at V and 3 bases at J, leaving 3 bases unmatched. Germline assignment: CDR1 SGDLS and CDR2 YYNGEE. The CDR3 sequence: CASSEGTSGIYEQYF. Here the CDR3 DNA reads TGTGCCAGCAGCGAAGGGACTAGCGGGATCTACGAGCAGTACTTC.

This clone was counted many times. V gene TRBV6-4 combines with J gene TRBJ2-1, with 13 bases fitting TRBD2. V lost 6 bases, J lost 5 bases, and 4 bases stayed unmatched. The CDR3 runs to 15 residues. Germline CDR1 MRHNA, CDR2 SNTAGT. For the CDR3, the DNA is TGTGCCAGCAGCCCCGGGACTAGCGGGAACAATGAGCAGTTCTTC. Its translation: CASSPGTSGNNEQFF.

In its sample, this clone was seen many times. V gene TRBV29-1 combines with J gene TRBJ1-4, with 8 positions matching TRBD1. The CDR3 extends over 15 amino acids. V shed 7 bases, J shed 3 bases, and the junction held 10 bases outside the gene matches. Germline V gene lookup returns CDR1 SQVTM and CDR2 ANQGSEA. CDR3 bases: TGCAGCGAACTGCAGGGGGCGGGCTCTAATGAAAAACTGTTTTTT. Translating it yields CSELQGAGSNEKLFF.

This clone was picked up one time. J is TRBJ1-6 and V is TRBV9, with unresolved D. The CDR3 is made up of 13 amino acids. Trimming left V 5 bases short and J 6 bases short, with 9 bases between. Germline lookup yields CDR1 SGDLS and CDR2 YYNGEE. CDR3 loop: CASSANSNSPLHF. CDR3 nucleotide sequence: TGTGCCAGCAGTGCCAACAGTAATTCACCCCTCCACTTT. The complete variable domain, with remaining parts taken from reference TRBV9 and TRBJ1-6, reads DSGVTQTPKHLITATGQRVTLRCSPRSGDLSVYWYQQSLDQGLQFLIQYYNGEERAKGNILERFSAQQFPDLHSELNLSSLELGDSALYFCASSANSNSPLHFGNGTRLTVT.

About this clone itself: An end of the junction differs from the germline gene, which may be a read error. J is TRBJ1-2 and V is TRBV10-3; tentative D call: TRBD1 (5 bases). CDR1 and CDR2 (germline): ENHRY, SYGVKD. This CDR3 is 14 amino acids long. In DNA form, the CDR3 reads TGTGCCATCAGTGAGGACCCAGGGACCTATGGCTACGCCTTC. Its protein product is CAISEDPGTYGYAF.

Only a few counts were recorded for this clone. A much larger clone is a single base away; this may be a read error. The chain recombines TRBV29-1 with TRBJ2-5; 7 bases are a match to TRBD1. The CDR3 has 13 residues. J lost 4 bases, V lost 6 bases, and 8 bases had no gene match. Germline V gene data show CDR1 as SQVTM and CDR2 as ANQGSEA. The CDR3 loop is CSVYKTGSETQYF. CDR3 nucleotides: TGCAGCGTGTATAAGACAGGGTCAGAGACCCAGTACTTC.

This clone occurred many times. The V and J genes are TRBV9 and TRBJ2-1; D may correspond to TRBD1 or TRBD2 (5 bases each). Germline CDR1 and CDR2: SGDLS and YYNGEE. The CDR3 spans 14 residues. Trimming cost V 4 bases and J 8 bases, with 16 bases left between them. The CDR3 DNA follows: TGTGCCAGCAGCCCCGGGGCCCCGAGCCATGAGCAGTTCTTC. Translation: CASSPGAPSHEQFF.

This clone came up many times. This CDR3 reads CATGTSGRAEGYEQYF. The CDR3 nucleotides are TGTGCCACCGGGACTAGCGGGAGGGCCGAGGGCTACGAGCAGTACTTC. The V and J genes are TRBV10-3 and TRBJ2-7, with TRBD2 matching 16 bases. Germline CDR1 is ENHRY and CDR2 is SYGVKD. The CDR3 spans 16 residues. The trim removed 10 bases at V and 3 bases at J, leaving 9 bases unmatched.

This clone was detected ten times or more. This chain links TRBV5-1 with TRBJ1-4; no reliable D call. CDR1 is SGHRS and CDR2 is YFSETQ in the germline V gene. The ends were cut back, 0 bases at V and 14 bases at J, with 14 bases in the middle. The CDR3 runs to 13 residues. This CDR3 reads CASSLADRQLLFF. The CDR3 nucleotides read TGCGCCAGCAGCTTGGCCGACCGGCAGCTCCTGTTTTTT.

In this sample, this clone turned up many times. This sequence joins TRBV5-1 and TRBJ2-1; the match to TRBD2 covers 7 bases. Trimming took 1 base from V and 9 from J; bases not matched to a gene: 7. CDR1 is SGHRS, CDR2 YFSETQ, per germline. The CDR3 runs to 14 residues. The chain's CDR3 is CASSLTWVAGEQFF. CDR3 DNA: TGCGCCAGCAGCTTGACTTGGGTAGCGGGTGAGCAGTTCTTC.

This clone was counted at least ten times. This chain links TRBV20-1 with TRBJ2-5; 10 positions agree with TRBD2. Germline CDR1 DFQATT, CDR2 SNEGSKA (reference sequence). This CDR3 has 15 amino acids. Trimming removed 3 bases from V and 1 base from J; junction bases left unmatched: 5. The CDR3 reads CSASRLAGFQETQYF. In DNA form, the CDR3 reads TGCAGTGCTAGCAGACTAGCGGGCTTCCAAGAGACCCAGTACTTC.

This clone has a count of ten or more. One base away lies a much larger clone, so this may be a sequencing read error. The sample has other DNA sequences that encode this CDR3 too. The rearrangement joins TRBV6-2 or TRBV6-3 to TRBJ2-2, with D maybe TRBD2 (5 bases). Trimming took off 2 bases at V and 3 bases at J, with 16 bases between the two ends. The germline CDR1 and CDR2 sequences are MNHEY and SVGEGT. The CDR3 covers 17 residues. The CDR3 loop reads CASSYERGGLDTGELFF. The CDR3 DNA follows: TGTGCCAGCAGTTACGAACGAGGAGGACTGGACACCGGGGAGCTGTTTTTT.

The chain combines TRBV5-1 with TRBJ2-7; D may be TRBD2 (5 bases). V was cut by 8 bases and J by 2 bases, with 23 bases left in between. The CDR3 totals 16 residues. Per germline, CDR1 SGHRS and CDR2 YFSETQ. The CDR3 nucleotides are TGCGCCAGTAGCGCCCTTGGCCCGGCACTCACCTACGAGCAGTACTTC. It codes for CASSALGPALTYEQYF.

This clone showed up many times. DNA of the CDR3: TGCAGTGCTAGAGACAGGGGGGCTTCACCCCTCCACTTT. Translated: CSARDRGASPLHF. V is TRBV20-1 and J is TRBJ1-6; 7 bases are shared with TRBD1. With 0 bases clipped from V and 9 bases from J, the junction kept 2 bases outside the gene matches. The germline V gene encodes CDR1 DFQATT and CDR2 SNEGSKA (reference sequence). The CDR3 has 13 amino acids.

This clone occurred many times. J is TRBJ2-7 and V is TRBV20-1; maybe TRBD1 (5 bases). The CDR3 length is 15 residues. The V and J ends lost 5 bases and 3 bases respectively, with 20 bases between them. Germline lookup yields CDR1 DFQATT and CDR2 SNEGSKA (reference sequence). CDR3 loop: CSAVKPGGQGYEQYF. CDR3 DNA: TGCAGTGCTGTAAAGCCCGGCGGTCAGGGCTACGAGCAGTACTTC.